The clone carrying this T cell receptor beta chain came up a few times. Its antigen is unknown. The data stem from a study of T cell responses to AZD1222 COVID-19 vaccine. Study-wide background: Whether given at about 4 or about 12 weeks, second doses were pooled.

TCRdb's copy holds only in-frame clones and misses some; the assay was immunoSEQ multiplex PCR. The sample lists some 80,000 clones; around 88% were seen once. Study-wide points: Donors skewed white British and female; clonal diversity was possibly underestimated. Only five or six AZD1222 recipients were seropositive at baseline. Reportedly, nearly half of unique spike TCRs recognized epitopes outside B.1.351/B.1.1.7 mutations.

This CDR3 comprises 12 residues. V dropped 3 bases and J dropped 5 bases, with 5 bases sitting between them. The sequenced sample was peripheral blood, obtained on day 0 of AZD1222 vaccination. The chain has TRBV12-3 or TRBV12-4 and TRBJ1-5; no definite D call. The TCR was taken from an adult in good health. CDR3 DNA sequence: TGTGCCAGCAGTTTCCAATATCAGCCCCAGCATTTT. Translation gives CASSFQYQPQHF.